A single sample is the source of the 29 T cell receptor beta chains below, sequenced in a study of cytomegalovirus exposure and HLA in healthy donors. A multiplex PCR was run with 60 Vbeta primers and 13 Jbeta primers. Assay used: immunoSEQ multiplex PCR; TCRdb lists only in-frame clones, some missing. The table records fewer than 200,000 clones, around 80% of them present only once. The sequenced sample consisted of PBMCs. Receptors originate from a human donor in good health.

V usage is TRBV4-3 and J usage is TRBJ2-3, with TRBD2 matching over 12 bases. The CDR3 loop spans 15 amino acids. Germline CDR1 reads LGHNA; CDR2 reads YSLEER. V lost 2 bases to trimming and J lost 3 bases; unmatched junction nucleotides: 0. CDR3 bases: TGCGCCAGCAGCCAAACTAGCGGGGGGACAGATACGCAGTATTTT. The encoded protein is CASSQTSGGTDTQYF.

The chain joins TRBV6-5 to TRBJ2-7; 9 bases fit TRBD1. The CDR3 covers 15 residues. Germline V gene sequence: CDR1 MNHEY, CDR2 SVGAGI. V trimming: 5 bases; J trimming: 6 bases; junction bases outside the gene matches: 11. The DNA of the CDR3 is TGTGCCAGCAGTCCTCTTTGGGGACAGGGAGGCGAGCAGTACTTC. Amino acids: CASSPLWGQGGEQYF.

This chain uses TRBV18 with TRBJ1-4, with D unresolved. This CDR3 has 15 residues. Trimming removed 10 bases from V and 8 bases from J, with 23 bases in between. Germline V gene data show CDR1 as KGHSH and CDR2 as LQKENI. Here the CDR3 DNA reads TGTGCCACATCCCAGACGACGGACCGCGGGGAAAAACTGTTTTTT. Amino acids: CATSQTTDRGEKLFF.

The rearrangement uses TRBV5-6 and TRBJ1-5; 10 bases align to TRBD1. Unmatched junction bases numbered 11, after V lost 2 bases and J lost 9 bases. CDR3 size: 16 residues. Germline CDR1 and CDR2: SGHDT and YYEEEE. CDR3 amino acids: CASSFGTGEPGGPQHF. In DNA form, the CDR3 reads TGTGCCAGCAGCTTCGGGACAGGGGAGCCCGGTGGGCCCCAGCATTTT. The full variable domain, rest sourced from reference TRBV5-6 and TRBJ1-5, is DAGVTQSPTHLIKTRGQQVTLRCSPKSGHDTVSWYQQALGQGPQFIFQYYEEEERQRGNFPDRFSGHQFPNYSSELNVNALLLGDSALYLCASSFGTGEPGGPQHFGDGTRLSIL.

This clone was seen only once. The J gene is TRBJ1-1, the V gene TRBV11-2, with D possibly matching TRBD1 (5 bases). The CDR3 consists of 13 residues. Germline V gene lookup returns CDR1 SGHAT and CDR2 FQNNGV. Trimming removed 3 bases from V and 7 bases from J, with 12 bases in between. This CDR3 reads CASSFEQGSEAFF. CDR3 coding DNA: TGTGCCAGCAGCTTCGAGCAGGGCAGTGAAGCTTTCTTT.

In the case of this clone: The sample contains more than one DNA sequence encoding this CDR3. J is TRBJ2-5 and V is TRBV7-2; 7 nucleotides match TRBD1. The V gene's germline CDR1 is SGHTA and CDR2 FQGNSA. The J segment lost 4 bases and the V segment lost 1 base, leaving 3 bases of the junction unmatched. The CDR3 covers 14 residues. The DNA for the CDR3 is TGTGCCAGCAGCTTAGTTAGGGGGCGAGAGACCCAGTACTTC. This gives the protein CASSLVRGRETQYF.

The chain combines TRBV6-1 with TRBJ2-1; 7 nucleotides match TRBD1. J was trimmed by 0 bases and V by 6 bases; bases with no gene match: 5. The germline V gene encodes CDR1 MNHNS and CDR2 SASEGT. This CDR3 has 15 residues. This chain's CDR3 is CASRLTGSSYNEQFF. The CDR3 DNA reads TGTGCCAGCAGGCTGACAGGGAGCTCCTACAATGAGCAGTTCTTC.

This clone was recorded once. Written as DNA, the CDR3 is TGTGCCAGCAGCGTAGGGACTAGTAGTTTGGTCGGGGAGCTGTTTTTT. It translates to CASSVGTSSLVGELFF. The rearrangement joins TRBV9 to TRBJ2-2; 7 nucleotides match TRBD2. Trimming removed 0 bases from V and 7 bases from J; junction bases left unmatched: 9. The germline V gene has CDR1 SGDLS and CDR2 YYNGEE. The CDR3 covers 16 residues.

This clone is a singleton in its sample. This chain links TRBV7-8 with TRBJ2-5, with 7 bases matching TRBD2. The CDR3 has 15 residues. V was clipped by 2 bases and J by 3 bases; unmatched bases: 6. The germline V gene encodes CDR1 SGHVS and CDR2 FQNEAQ. The CDR3 loop is CASSLPASGEETQYF. CDR3 coding DNA: TGTGCCAGCAGCTTACCCGCTAGCGGTGAAGAGACCCAGTACTTC.

The V and J genes are TRBV18 and TRBJ1-5, with D hard to call. V shed 6 bases and J shed 7 bases, with 16 bases lying between them. The CDR3 extends over 14 amino acids. The V gene's germline CDR1 is KGHSH and CDR2 LQKENI. In nucleotides, the CDR3 is TGTGCCAGCTCGCTCGAATCCGCGGTGCAGCCCCAGCATTTT. Protein product: CASSLESAVQPQHF.

This chain links TRBV20-1 with TRBJ1-2; D possibly corresponds to TRBD1 (5 bases). V was cut by 7 bases and J by 7 bases, with 13 bases left in between. Germline lookup yields CDR1 DFQATT and CDR2 SNEGSKA (reference sequence). The CDR3 loop spans 11 amino acids. The CDR3 sequence: CSGTGWGGYTF. The DNA for the CDR3 is TGCAGTGGAACAGGTTGGGGTGGCTACACCTTC.

A single count supports this clone. This sequence joins TRBV27 and TRBJ2-7, with 12 bases aligning to TRBD1. Trimming cost V 6 bases and J 6 bases; bases outside gene matches: 12. Germline loops: CDR1 MNHEY, CDR2 SMNVEV (reference sequence). The CDR3 contains 16 residues. CDR3 sequence (DNA): TGTGCCAGCAGATCGACTGGGGGACAGGGGGCCTCCGAGCAGTACTTC. The encoded protein is CASRSTGGQGASEQYF.

This rearrangement joins TRBV5-5 to TRBJ1-2; 8 bases map to TRBD1. The length of the CDR3 is 15 residues. The germline CDR1 and CDR2 sequences are SGHKS and YYEKEE (reference sequence). Germline trimming cut 1 base from V and 2 bases from J; bases unmatched to any gene: 4. CDR3 DNA sequence: TGTGCCAGCAGCTTGAACGGACAGGGAAACTATGGCTACACCTTC. It encodes CASSLNGQGNYGYTF.

The V gene is TRBV5-1, the J gene TRBJ1-4; 8 bases line up with TRBD1. Trimming at V came to 2 bases and at J to 7 bases, leaving 7 bases not matched to a gene. Germline loops: CDR1 SGHRS, CDR2 YFSETQ. The length of the CDR3 is 15 residues. The DNA of the CDR3 is TGCGCCAGCAGCTTCGGACAGGGTCCTAGTGAAAAACTGTTTTTT. It codes for CASSFGQGPSEKLFF.

The chain has TRBV5-1 and TRBJ1-1, with a weak D call TRBD1 (5 bases). The CDR3 runs 15 residues. Germline V gives CDR1 SGHRS, CDR2 YFSETQ. The V and J ends lost 2 bases and 1 base respectively, with 12 bases between them. CDR3 residues: CASSFIRGQNTEAFF. For the CDR3, the DNA is TGCGCCAGCAGCTTCATCCGAGGACAGAACACTGAAGCTTTCTTT.

This clone was observed a few times. The chain links TRBV5-4 to TRBJ1-2; a possible D gene is TRBD1 (5 bases). CDR3 size: 15 residues. The V end lost 4 bases, the J end lost 4 bases, and 17 bases lay between the germline ends. Germline V gives CDR1 SGHNT, CDR2 YYREEE (reference sequence). CDR3 nucleotide sequence: TGTGCCAGCAGCCGACCCCTCGACAGCACCTATGGCTACACCTTC. Protein product: CASSRPLDSTYGYTF.

The rearrangement joins TRBV15 to TRBJ1-6; 8 bases are a match to TRBD1. The CDR3 is 15 residues long. V lost 7 bases, J lost 8 bases, and 10 bases stayed unmatched. Germline CDR1 reads LNHNV; CDR2 reads YYDKDF (reference sequence). The CDR3 protein is CATKATQGADSPLHF. CDR3 sequence (DNA): TGTGCCACCAAAGCCACCCAGGGGGCGGATTCACCCCTCCACTTT.

This clone was seen once. The gene calls are TRBV19 and TRBJ2-1, with TRBD2 matching 13 bases. The CDR3 has 14 amino acids. CDR1 and CDR2 from the germline V gene are LNHDA and SQIVND (reference sequence). V gave up 8 bases and J gave up 10 bases; unmatched junction bases: 8. DNA of the CDR3: TGTGCCAGTGCCTTACTAGCGGGGGGGCAGGAGCAGTTCTTC. Protein sequence: CASALLAGGQEQFF.

This chain connects TRBV5-6 to TRBJ2-7; 10 bases match TRBD1. The CDR3 loop spans 14 amino acids. The germline gives CDR1 SGHDT, CDR2 YYEEEE. Losses at the gene ends were 4 bases for V and 4 bases for J; bases not matched to a gene: 5. CDR3 sequence (DNA): TGTGCCAGCAGCCACCGGGACAGGGGTTACGAGCAGTACTTC. It yields the protein CASSHRDRGYEQYF.

The chain is built from TRBV2 and TRBJ1-1, with TRBD1 matching 10 bases. The length of the CDR3 is 15 residues. V lost 8 bases, J lost 8 bases, and 14 bases stayed unmatched. Germline values: CDR1 SNHLY, CDR2 FYNNEI. CDR3 sequence reads: CASGRDRGRSLEAFF. DNA for the CDR3: TGTGCCAGCGGAAGGGACAGGGGACGCAGTCTAGAAGCTTTCTTT.

The gene calls are TRBV19 and TRBJ1-5; D uncertain. CDR1 is LNHDA, CDR2 SQIVND, per germline (reference sequence). V was shortened by 3 bases and J by 6 bases, with 18 bases between the two germline ends. This CDR3 spans 16 amino acids. CDR3 coding DNA: TGTGCCAGTAGTATTCGGGTGGCGGCCCGAGTTCAGCCCCAGCATTTT. This codes for CASSIRVAARVQPQHF.

Only one count was recorded for this clone. The chain recombines TRBV7-2 with TRBJ1-3; TRBD1 agrees at 8 bases. The CDR3 is 19 amino acids. The V and J ends lost 4 bases and 0 bases, in that order; junction bases with no gene match: 14. The germline CDR1 and CDR2 sequences are SGHTA and FQGNSA. CDR3 region: CASSSRWTGSSYSGNTIYF. In nucleotides, the CDR3 is TGTGCCAGCAGCTCGCGATGGACAGGGAGTTCCTACTCTGGAAACACCATATATTTT.

In this sample, this clone turned up a few times. V and J are TRBV2 and TRBJ1-1; D remains unclear. Germline lookup yields CDR1 SNHLY and CDR2 FYNNEI. Trimming cost V 3 bases and J 0 bases, with 14 bases left between them. The length of the CDR3 is 16 residues. The CDR3 region is CASSDPVQAMNTEAFF. The CDR3 DNA reads TGTGCCAGCAGTGATCCCGTGCAGGCAATGAACACTGAAGCTTTCTTT.

The gene calls are TRBV7-2 and TRBJ1-1, with D perhaps TRBD1 (5 bases). The germline V gene encodes CDR1 SGHTA and CDR2 FQGNSA. The germline V and J ends were trimmed by 0 bases and 7 bases, with 12 bases remaining between them. The CDR3 loop spans 14 amino acids. The DNA of the CDR3 is TGTGCCAGCAGCTTAGCCGCCAGGGAAATTGAAGCTTTCTTT. Its protein is CASSLAAREIEAFF.

A single count supports this clone. The chain couples TRBV18 to TRBJ1-3, with no clear D. Germline CDR1 is KGHSH and CDR2 is LQKENI. This CDR3 has 12 residues. V was trimmed by 5 bases and J by 11 bases, leaving 13 bases between them. CDR3 nucleotide sequence: TGTGCCAGCTCAGAGACTACTGACTCCATATATTTT. Protein sequence: CASSETTDSIYF. Supplemented by reference TRBV18 and TRBJ1-3, the full variable domain reads NAGVMQNPRHLVRRRGQEARLRCSPMKGHSHVYWYRQLPEEGLKFMVYLQKENIIDESGMPKERFSAEFPKEGPSILRIQQVVRGDSAAYFCASSETTDSIYFGEGSWLTVV.

V and J are TRBV5-4 and TRBJ2-7; 10 bases fit TRBD1. CDR1 is SGHNT, CDR2 YYREEE, per germline (reference sequence). The CDR3 loop spans 13 amino acids. V was pared by 2 bases and J by 5 bases, with 1 base of the junction left unmatched. For the CDR3, the DNA is TGTGCCAGCAGCTTCGGGACAGGGGACGAGCAGTACTTC. This codes for CASSFGTGDEQYF.

CDR3 coding DNA: TGTGCCAGCAGCGCCACGGGACTAGCGGGGTTCAATGAGCAGTTCTTC. Its protein is CASSATGLAGFNEQFF. The chain is built from TRBV7-8 and TRBJ2-1; 13 bases fit TRBD2. The CDR3 extends over 16 amino acids. CDR1 and CDR2 (germline): SGHVS, FQNEAQ. Losses at the gene ends were 5 bases for V and 6 bases for J; bases not matched to a gene: 7.

The V call is TRBV6-1, the J call TRBJ1-2; D may be TRBD1 (6 bases). Germline lookup yields CDR1 MNHNS and CDR2 SASEGT. This CDR3 is 14 amino acids long. V dropped 8 bases and J dropped 1 base, with 14 bases sitting between them. As DNA, the CDR3 is TGTGCCAGCGGACTAGGGGGGGGTAACTATGGCTACACCTTC. It specifies CASGLGGGNYGYTF.

V gene TRBV5-1 combines with J gene TRBJ1-1; the D is unclear. Between the trimmed V and J ends, which lost 0 bases and 0 bases, there was a span of 9 bases. The CDR3 is 15 amino acids. Germline V lookup: CDR1 SGHRS, CDR2 YFSETQ. The CDR3 protein is CASSLEGGMNTEAFF. CDR3 nucleotides: TGCGCCAGCAGCTTGGAGGGAGGAATGAACACTGAAGCTTTCTTT.